The rows below give T cell receptor beta chains drawn from one sample of a study of shared clonotypes between healthy human individuals. Repertoires were generated with immunoSEQ multiplex PCR, while TCRdb's copy carries only in-frame clones and drops some. The data hold some 2 million clones, with around 96% observed a single time. The sample was naive CD8+ T cells sorted from blood. These receptors all come from a man aged 18 to 30 in good health. CDR3s include the opening cysteine and the closing phenylalanine or tryptophan. The D gene is left open where the match is weak. For some rows the clone size is stated as once, few or many, or as a class when expanded; others skip it.

V,size,D,J,DNA,CDR3
TRBV6-1,-,-,TRBJ1-2,TGTGCCAGCAGTGAAGTCGACAGCCGGAAGATCTATGGCTACACCTTC,CASSEVDSRKIYGYTF
TRBV7-8,-,TRBD2,TRBJ2-1,TGTGCCAGCAGCTTAGAAAGCGGGGGGTACAATGAGCAGTTCTTC,CASSLESGGYNEQFF
TRBV7-3,-,-,TRBJ2-3,TGTGCCAGCAGCACCCCCAGTTCGGTCACGCAGTATTTT,CASSTPSSVTQYF
TRBV7-9,-,TRBD1,TRBJ2-5,TGTGCCAGCAGTCAGAACCGGGACAGGCATCAAGAGACCCAGTACTTC,CASSQNRDRHQETQYF
TRBV13,-,TRBD2,TRBJ2-1,TGTGCCAGCAGCTTAGAGGGGACTAGAAATGAGCAGTTCTTC,CASSLEGTRNEQFF
TRBV7-2,-,TRBD2,TRBJ2-2,TGTGCCAGCAGCTTAGCCGGGACTAGCGGGGGGCTAGGGATCGGGGAGCTGTTTTTT,CASSLAGTSGGLGIGELFF
TRBV7-9,-,-,TRBJ2-7,TGTGCCAGCGAACGGACAACCCTCCCCTACGAGCAGTACTTC,CASERTTLPYEQYF
TRBV7-2,-,-,TRBJ2-1,TGTGCCAGCAGCTTTACCAACACCTACAATGAGCAGTTCTTC,CASSFTNTYNEQFF
TRBV5-6,-,TRBD1,TRBJ1-1,TGTGCCAGCAGTCAGGGGGGGATAGGCGCTTTCTTT,CASSQGGIGAFF
TRBV6-6,-,-,TRBJ1-4,TGTGCCAGCACCGCAGTGACTAATGAAAAACTGTTTTTT,CASTAVTNEKLFF
TRBV7-9,-,TRBD2,TRBJ2-3,TGTGCCAGCAGCTCAACTCTGGGACTAGCGGCTAGCACAGATACGCAGTATTTT,CASSSTLGLAASTDTQYF
TRBV27,-,TRBD1,TRBJ1-2,TGTGCCAGCAGTTTGGGGACAGGGTCCGGCTACACCTTC,CASSLGTGSGYTF
TRBV19,-,-,TRBJ2-3,TGTGCCAGTAGTATAGGAGGTTATGAAACAGATACGCAGTATTTT,CASSIGGYETDTQYF
TRBV11-2,-,-,TRBJ2-7,TGTGCCAGCAGCTTAGGGGGGGTTTACTACGAGCAGTACTTC,CASSLGGVYYEQYF
TRBV11-3,-,-,TRBJ1-1,TGTGCCAGCAGCTTAGGGGGGGGATCTGAAGCTTTCTTT,CASSLGGGSEAFF
TRBV14,-,-,TRBJ1-1,TGTGCCAGCAGCCAAGAAGGGGAAGGAATCCACACTGAAGCTTTCTTT,CASSQEGEGIHTEAFF
TRBV9,-,-,TRBJ1-2,TGTGCCAGCAGCGCCAAGACAGGCAGCCCTCCTAACTATGGCTACACCTTC,CASSAKTGSPPNYGYTF
TRBV7-3,-,TRBD2,TRBJ2-3,TGTGCCAGCAGCTACCTAGCGGGGGGATCCCCAGATACGCAGTATTTT,CASSYLAGGSPDTQYF
TRBV15,-,-,TRBJ2-3,TGTGCCACCAGCAGACGACAGGGCACAGATACGCAGTATTTT,CATSRRQGTDTQYF
TRBV6-6,once,-,TRBJ2-5,TGTGCCAGCAGTTACTCGGGGGCCGGAGGGGGAGAGACCCAGTACTTC,CASSYSGAGGGETQYF
TRBV9,-,-,TRBJ2-3,TGTGCCAGCAGCGAACAGAATACAGATACGCAGTATTTT,CASSEQNTDTQYF
TRBV6-1,-,-,TRBJ1-1,TGTGCCAGCAGTGAATCTGCAGGGATGAACACTGAAGCTTTCTTT,CASSESAGMNTEAFF
TRBV29-1,-,TRBD1,TRBJ1-2,TGCAGCGTTGAAATACAGGGGAGTATGGATGGCTACACCTTC,CSVEIQGSMDGYTF
TRBV5-8,-,-,TRBJ1-1,TGTGCCAGCAGCCCTAGTGGGAGCACTGAAGCTTTCTTT,CASSPSGSTEAFF
TRBV11-2,-,-,TRBJ2-1,TGTGCCAGCAGCTTAGGGGGGCTAGCGGTTTATTCCTACAATGAGCAGTTCTTC,CASSLGGLAVYSYNEQFF
TRBV6-6,-,-,TRBJ1-5,TGTGCCAGCAGTAATGGGCCAGGCAATCAGCCCCAGCATTTT,CASSNGPGNQPQHF
TRBV5-6,-,TRBD1,TRBJ2-7,TGTGCCAGCACCGAACAATACAGGGGGCTATTCAACGAGCAGTACTTC,CASTEQYRGLFNEQYF
TRBV6-1,-,-,TRBJ2-7,TGTGCCAGCAGCCAGAGGGGTCACGAGCAGTACTTC,CASSQRGHEQYF
TRBV9,-,-,TRBJ1-1,TGTGCCAGCAAACAGGCAGGGGCCAACACTGAAGCTTTCTTT,CASKQAGANTEAFF
TRBV9,once,-,TRBJ2-1,TGTGCCAGCAGCGTTCCTTTGGAGGGCGCGGACAATGAGCAGTTCTTC,CASSVPLEGADNEQFF
TRBV4-3,-,-,TRBJ2-7,TGCGCCAGCAGCCATTTACTAGCTGAGAGCTCCTACGAGCAGTACTTC,CASSHLLAESSYEQYF
TRBV13,-,-,TRBJ2-7,TGTGCCAGCAGCTCCCGAGACATCCCAACCTACGAGCAGTACTTC,CASSSRDIPTYEQYF
TRBV28,-,TRBD1,TRBJ1-4,TGTGCCAGCAAGGGGGGGCTGGACAGGGAAGATTGGGCAACTAATGAAAAACTGTTTTTT,CASKGGLDREDWATNEKLFF